This T cell receptor beta chain is from a study of identical twins. Whole-study results and caveats: The study found excess low generation probability among twin-shared out-of-frame alpha sequences.

As for this clonotype: No antigen is known for it.

TCRdb reanalysed the 5' RACE reads using MiXCR and keeps one entry per CDR3 protein. The sample has around 1.7 million distinct CDR3 sequences, roughly 35% seen once. The donor group consisted entirely of healthy Caucasians. This sequence was found in a newborn girl in good health. Sequenced input: cord blood.

This CDR3 is CASSLEHPINYGYTF. The CDR3 DNA sequence: TGCGCCAGCAGCTTGGAGCACCCAATTAACTATGGCTACACCTTC. The rearrangement uses TRBV5-1 and TRBJ1-2, with D uncertain. V gave up 0 bases and J gave up 1 base, with 10 bases separating them. Per germline, CDR1 SGHRS and CDR2 YFSETQ. The CDR3 spans 15 residues.